Listed below are T cell receptor beta chains from one sample, sequenced in a study of cytotoxic CD8 clonotypes in ibrutinib-treated CLL. The assay was immunoSEQ multiplex PCR, and TCRdb's table has in-frame clones only and misses some. The sample yields some 130,000 clones, approximately 85% seen once. The sample in question was PBMCs, obtained after 24 months of ibrutinib treatment. The receptor set was obtained from a human donor with chronic lymphocytic leukemia. Both conserved end residues are part of each CDR3. The order of the fields is clone size, J gene, V gene, D gene, CDR3 DNA, CDR3 protein. A D gene is named only where the DNA matches it firmly. Some rows mark clone size as missing; the rest say once, few, many or name a class of expanded clone.

NA | TRBJ2-5 | TRBV19 | NA | TGTGCCAGTAGTATGGACGGGGAGACCCAGTACTTC | CASSMDGETQYF
NA | TRBJ2-7 | TRBV28 | TRBD1 | TGTGCCAGCAGTTTAAGATCGACAGGGTTAAGGTACGAGCAGTACTTC | CASSLRSTGLRYEQYF
NA | TRBJ1-4 | TRBV5-5 | NA | TGTGCCAGCAGCCAAACAGGGCGGGGTGAAAAACTGTTTTTT | CASSQTGRGEKLFF
NA | TRBJ1-2 | TRBV4-3 | NA | TGCGCCAGCAGCCAAGCTCAGGGGTATGGCTACACCTTC | CASSQAQGYGYTF
few | TRBJ1-3 | TRBV30 | NA | TGTGCCTGGAGTGTAAGGGGCAACACCATATATTTT | CAWSVRGNTIYF
NA | TRBJ2-7 | TRBV6-5 | NA | TGTGCCAGCAGTCCCTCTGGGCCGTACGAGCAGCACTTC | CASSPSGPYEQHF
NA | TRBJ2-7 | TRBV7-9 | NA | TGTGCCAGCAGTACGGCGGGTCTCTACGAGCAGTACTTC | CASSTAGLYEQYF
many | TRBJ2-2 | TRBV19 | TRBD1 | TGTGCCAGTAGAACCGGGACAGGGCGAACCGGGGAGCTGTTTTTT | CASRTGTGRTGELFF
few | TRBJ1-2 | TRBV19 | NA | TGTGCCAGTAGTATCCAGTACAATGGCTACACCTTC | CASSIQYNGYTF
NA | TRBJ2-7 | TRBV28 | NA | TGTGCCAGCAGTTTATGGAAGGCCGAGCAGTACTTC | CASSLWKAEQYF
NA | TRBJ2-7 | TRBV7-2 | NA | TGTGCCAGCAGCTCCTCGGGGGTAGGTGGAGAGCAGTACTTC | CASSSSGVGGEQYF
NA | TRBJ2-3 | TRBV7-9 | NA | TGTGCCAGCAGCTTAAGTAGCACAGATACGCAGTATTTT | CASSLSSTDTQYF
NA | TRBJ2-2 | TRBV28 | TRBD2 | TGTGCCAGCAGTTCCCCGGGAGGGGCGACCACCGGGGAGCTGTTTTTT | CASSSPGGATTGELFF
NA | TRBJ2-7 | TRBV28 | TRBD1 | TGTGCCAGCAGTGACTTCAGGGGGCAGAGTTCTTACGAGCAGTACTTC | CASSDFRGQSSYEQYF
NA | TRBJ2-3 | TRBV9 | TRBD1 | TGTGCCAGCAGCGGATCAGGGGGTTCAACAGATACGCAGTATTTT | CASSGSGGSTDTQYF
once | TRBJ2-1 | TRBV7-2 | TRBD1 | TGTGCCAGCAGCTCAACCACCGGGACAGGCTACAATGAGCAGTTCTTC | CASSSTTGTGYNEQFF
NA | TRBJ2-5 | TRBV19 | TRBD2 | TGTGCCAGTAGTGAGGGGACTAGCGGGAAGCGGAGGGAGACCCAGTACTTC | CASSEGTSGKRRETQYF
NA | TRBJ2-7 | TRBV7-2 | NA | TGTGCCAGCAGCTCACAGGGTGTCGAGCAGTACTTC | CASSSQGVEQYF
NA | TRBJ2-3 | TRBV14 | NA | TGTGCCAGCAGCCTCGGCGGGGTGTTCACAGATACGCAGTATTTT | CASSLGGVFTDTQYF
NA | TRBJ2-6 | TRBV2 | NA | TGTGCCAGCAGTGGGGCCTTCTCAGGCGCTGGGGCCAACGTCCTGACTTTC | CASSGAFSGAGANVLTF
NA | TRBJ2-7 | TRBV18 | TRBD2 | TGTGCCAGCTCATTGGGACTAGCCTCCTACGAGCAGTACTTC | CASSLGLASYEQYF
NA | TRBJ2-7 | TRBV12-5 | NA | TGTGCTAGTGGTTTGGTACAACCTGGGGTCTGGGAGCAGTACTTC | CASGLVQPGVWEQYF
NA | TRBJ1-4 | TRBV6-5 | NA | TGTGCCAGCAGCCTACTTGGCGAAAAACTGTTTTTT | CASSLLGEKLFF